Listed below are T cell receptor beta chains from one sample, sequenced in a study of blood T cells in healthy people across ages. TCRdb re-analysed the 5' RACE reads in MiXCR, keeping a single row per CDR3 protein. The sample yields around 1.5 million distinct CDR3 sequences, around two fifths seen once. Material: blood. These receptors all stem from a woman younger than 35 in good health. Each CDR3 is given with its conserved first and last residue. Each record gives: V gene, J gene, clone size, D gene, CDR3 DNA, CDR3 protein. A D gene is named only where the DNA matches it firmly. Expanded clones are given a class, and other clones once, few, many or no size at all.

>TRBV12-3/TRBV12-4|TRBJ2-4|.|.
TGTGCCAGTAAGAGCGGATTGACAGCCAAAAACATTCAGTACTTC
CASKSGLTAKNIQYF
>TRBV20-1|TRBJ2-7|few|TRBD2
TGCAGTGCTATACTAGGACTAGCGGGGATGTACAATGAGCAGTACTTC
CSAILGLAGMYNEQYF
>TRBV28|TRBJ1-2|few|.
TGTGCCAGCAGTTCGCGGGCCGGATCCGCCTGGGGCTACACCTTC
CASSSRAGSAWGYTF
>TRBV20-1|TRBJ2-7|.|TRBD2
TGCAGTGCTAGAGATCCCCTAGCGGGAGTCCGCGAGCAGTACTTC
CSARDPLAGVREQYF
>TRBV20-1|TRBJ2-7|.|.
TGCAGTGCTCCGGGACCGGACTCCTACGAGCAGTACTTC
CSAPGPDSYEQYF
>TRBV4-1|TRBJ1-1|.|.
TGCGCCAGCATCCAAGGGGCAGGAGGCACTGAAGCTTTCTTT
CASIQGAGGTEAFF
>TRBV3-1|TRBJ2-3|.|TRBD2
TGTGCCAGCAGCCAAGCGGGAGGGCTCGCAGATACGCAGTATTTT
CASSQAGGLADTQYF
>TRBV6-1|TRBJ2-3|few|TRBD2
TGTGCCAGCAGTGTGACTAGCGGGAGGGCCTTGGCAGATACGCAGTATTTT
CASSVTSGRALADTQYF
>TRBV20-1|TRBJ1-5|.|TRBD1
TGCAGTGCTAGAGATTCGGGACAGGTAGATCAGCCCCAGCATTTT
CSARDSGQVDQPQHF
>TRBV10-3|TRBJ2-4|.|TRBD1
TGTGCCATCAGTGAGTCTGGGGACAGAGTGAACATTCAGTACTTC
CAISESGDRVNIQYF
>TRBV5-1|TRBJ2-1|few|TRBD1
TGCGCCAGCAGCGCGTCGGGACAGTCCTACAATGAGCAGTTCTTC
CASSASGQSYNEQFF
>TRBV4-1|TRBJ2-7|few|.
TGCGCCAGCAGCCGCGTCGACGGGAACTACGAGCAGTACTTC
CASSRVDGNYEQYF